This T cell receptor (beta chain) stems from a study of blood T cell repertoires in COVID-19. The germline V gene encodes CDR1 SGHVS and CDR2 FQNEAQ. The CDR3 runs to 14 residues. V shed 3 bases and J shed 1 base, with 8 bases lying between them. Seattle patient enrollment occurred during active infection, with longitudinal follow-up thereafter. Sequencing used immunoSEQ multiplex PCR; TCRdb keeps in-frame clones, though not all of them. The sample has tens of thousands of clones, nearly 80% seen once. The J gene is TRBJ2-3, the V gene TRBV7-8, with D possibly being TRBD2 (6 bases). The source of this sequence is a man in his 70s with COVID-19, enrolled during active disease. The sequenced sample consisted of peripheral blood. CDR3 DNA: TGTGCCAGCAGCTTTGGAGGGGGCACAGATACGCAGTATTTT. As protein: CASSFGGGTDTQYF.